Following are 9 T cell receptor beta chains from one sample sequenced in a study of T cells after yellow fever vaccination. TCRdb reprocessed the 5' RACE reads with MiXCR, giving one entry per CDR3 protein. The table lists 500,000 to 650,000 distinct CDR3 sequences, approximately 13% of them singletons, with approximately 15% in the top ten. The material was PBMCs, obtained on the day of the yellow fever booster vaccination. These TCRs come from a man between 25 and 39 years old who received the YFV17D yellow fever vaccine.

This clonotype was counted only a few times. The chain employs TRBV27 and TRBJ2-1; D remains ambiguous. The V and J ends lost 5 bases and 5 bases respectively, with 16 bases between them. The CDR3 has 15 amino acids. Germline V gene lookup returns CDR1 MNHEY and CDR2 SMNVEV (reference sequence). The CDR3 loop is CASSPAEVVNNEQFF. The CDR3, as DNA: TGTGCCAGCAGTCCCGCAGAAGTGGTCAACAATGAGCAGTTCTTC.

This clonotype has only one observation. At one boundary the junction diverges from the germline segment, which might be a read error. The chain joins TRBV20-1 to TRBJ1-1, with a tentative D call TRBD1 (6 bases). Per the germline V gene, CDR1 is DFQATT and CDR2 is SNEGSKA (reference sequence). This CDR3 contains 15 residues. The CDR3 DNA follows: TGCAGTGCTAGAGATCCGCAGGGGAGGGATACTGAAGATTTCTTT. Its protein product is CSARDPQGRDTEDFF.

J is TRBJ2-7 and V is TRBV20-1, with a weak D call TRBD1 (6 bases). There are 14 residues in the CDR3. With 6 bases removed from V and 0 bases from J, the gap between germline ends came to 15 bases. Germline CDR1 DFQATT, CDR2 SNEGSKA (reference sequence). In DNA form, the CDR3 reads TGCAGTGCCCCCGTGGGGGCCAGCTCCTACGAGCAGTACTTC. As protein: CSAPVGASSYEQYF.

This clonotype occurred a few times. V and J are TRBV12-3 or TRBV12-4 and TRBJ2-2; 9 bases map to TRBD1. The CDR3 has 16 residues. Trimming removed 5 bases from V and 4 bases from J; junction bases left unmatched: 8. In nucleotides, the CDR3 is TGTGCCAGCAGTCTTCCGGGACAGGGCTTCACCGGGGAGCTGTTTTTT. Residues: CASSLPGQGFTGELFF.

The chain joins TRBV20-1 to TRBJ2-3, with D possibly being TRBD1 or TRBD2 (6 bases each). Germline values: CDR1 DFQATT, CDR2 SNEGSKA (reference sequence). The CDR3 is made up of 14 amino acids. V gave up 1 base and J gave up 3 bases, with 11 bases separating them. CDR3 residues: CSARAGAVTDTQYF. DNA for the CDR3: TGCAGTGCTAGAGCGGGGGCAGTAACAGATACGCAGTATTTT.

This clonotype was seen a few times. The gene calls are TRBV15 and TRBJ2-7; D may correspond to TRBD1 or TRBD2 (5 bases each). The CDR3 loop spans 15 amino acids. Germline V gene sequence: CDR1 LNHNV, CDR2 YYDKDF (reference sequence). The V and J ends lost 0 bases and 3 bases respectively, with 12 bases between them. CDR3: CATSREGERNYEQYF. DNA of the CDR3: TGTGCCACCAGCAGAGAGGGGGAAAGGAACTACGAGCAGTACTTC.

This clonotype turned up a few times. The chain links TRBV20-1 to TRBJ2-5; D possibly corresponds to TRBD1 (7 bases). Trimming left V 6 bases short and J 5 bases short, with 13 bases between. The CDR3 has 12 residues. Germline V gives CDR1 DFQATT, CDR2 SNEGSKA (reference sequence). Here the CDR3 reads CSARRGVETQYF. CDR3 bases: TGCAGTGCACGCAGGGGGGTGGAGACCCAGTACTTC.

A few counts support this clonotype. V usage is TRBV5-1 and J usage is TRBJ1-2; D is unclear. Germline V gene data show CDR1 as SGHRS and CDR2 as YFSETQ. V was cut by 4 bases and J by 0 bases, with 16 bases left in between. This CDR3 contains 16 residues. The CDR3 here is CASSGTVGRSNYGYTF. The CDR3 DNA follows: TGCGCCAGCAGCGGTACAGTGGGAAGGTCTAACTATGGCTACACCTTC. Combining the CDR3 with reference TRBV5-1 and TRBJ1-2 gives the whole variable domain KAGVTQTPRYLIKTRGQQVTLSCSPISGHRSVSWYQQTPGQGLQFLFEYFSETQRNKGNFPGRFSGRQFSNSRSEMNVSTLELGDSALYLCASSGTVGRSNYGYTFGSGTRLTVV.

This clonotype has just a few counts. The chain carries TRBV11-2 and TRBJ2-2; no clear D. Germline CDR1 and CDR2: SGHAT and FQNNGV. This CDR3 has 14 residues. Trimming removed 2 bases at V and 6 bases at J, with 10 bases between. Written as DNA, the CDR3 is TGTGCCAGCAGCTTACTTGTCGAGTCCGGGGAGCTGTTTTTT. Protein: CASSLLVESGELFF.